This T cell receptor beta chain was sequenced in a study of graft-versus-host responses after intestinal transplantation. At the level of the study: Multivisceral, liver-intestinal, or isolated intestinal transplants were performed in recipients.

Whole-study findings and limits: Maximum circulating GvH clone levels tracked with early post-transplant HvG decreases. The authors found GvH clones in recipient marrow, some appearing first in ileum or blood.

This table comes from immunoSEQ multiplex PCR, and its TCRdb copy is limited to in-frame clones, with some not included. This table holds tens of thousands of clones, about 87% found once. There are 16 residues in the CDR3. J lost 1 base, V lost 6 bases, and 6 bases had no gene match. The germline V gene encodes CDR1 MDHEN and CDR2 SYDVKM. In the case of this clone: Its matching antigen is unknown.

The chain uses TRBV28 and TRBJ2-5; TRBD2 matches at 12 bases. This sample comprised unstimulated CD4+ T cells sorted from spleen or lymph node cells, obtained before transplant. The receptor comes from a human donor who was the organ donor for an intestinal transplant. Here the CDR3 DNA reads TGTGCCAGCAGAAACGGACTAGCGGGGATCCAAGAGACCCAGTACTTC. Translating gives CASRNGLAGIQETQYF.